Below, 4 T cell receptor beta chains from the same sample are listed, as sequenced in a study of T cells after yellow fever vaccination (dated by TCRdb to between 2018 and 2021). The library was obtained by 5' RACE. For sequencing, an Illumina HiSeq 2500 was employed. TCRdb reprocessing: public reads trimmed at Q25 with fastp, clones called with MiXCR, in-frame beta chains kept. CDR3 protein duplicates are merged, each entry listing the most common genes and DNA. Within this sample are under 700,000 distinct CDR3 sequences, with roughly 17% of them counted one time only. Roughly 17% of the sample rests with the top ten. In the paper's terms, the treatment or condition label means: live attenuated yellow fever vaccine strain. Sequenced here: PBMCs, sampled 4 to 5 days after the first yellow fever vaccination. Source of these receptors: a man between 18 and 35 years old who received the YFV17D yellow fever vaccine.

CDR3 protein: CSARDITKRYEQYF. As DNA, the CDR3 is TGCAGTGCTAGAGATATAACGAAACGCTACGAGCAGTACTTC. V gene TRBV20-1 combines with J gene TRBJ2-7; D is ambiguous. The CDR3 is 14 residues long. The germline V and J ends were trimmed by 0 bases and 3 bases, with 12 bases remaining between them. Germline CDR1 reads DFQATT; CDR2 reads SNEGSKA (reference sequence).

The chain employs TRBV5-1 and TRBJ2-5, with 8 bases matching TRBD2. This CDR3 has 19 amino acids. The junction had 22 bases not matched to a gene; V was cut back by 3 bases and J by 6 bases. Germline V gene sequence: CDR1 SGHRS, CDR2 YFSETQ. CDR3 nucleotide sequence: TGCGCCAGCAGCTCACGAGTGGCAGACGGGGGGGCGTTGGGACAGACCCAGTACTTC. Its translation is CASSSRVADGGALGQTQYF.

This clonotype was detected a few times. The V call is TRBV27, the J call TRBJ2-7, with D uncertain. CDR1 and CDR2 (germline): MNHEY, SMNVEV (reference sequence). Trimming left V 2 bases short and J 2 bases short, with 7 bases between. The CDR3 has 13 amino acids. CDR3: CASSLKSAYEQYF. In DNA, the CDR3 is TGTGCCAGCAGTTTAAAGTCTGCCTACGAGCAGTACTTC.

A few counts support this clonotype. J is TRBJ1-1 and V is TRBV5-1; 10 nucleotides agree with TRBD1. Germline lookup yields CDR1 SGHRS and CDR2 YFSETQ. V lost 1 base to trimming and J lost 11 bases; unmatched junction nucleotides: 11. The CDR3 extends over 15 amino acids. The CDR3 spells CASSLTPGTGDEAFF. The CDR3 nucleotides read TGCGCCAGCAGCTTGACGCCGGGGACAGGGGACGAGGCTTTCTTT.